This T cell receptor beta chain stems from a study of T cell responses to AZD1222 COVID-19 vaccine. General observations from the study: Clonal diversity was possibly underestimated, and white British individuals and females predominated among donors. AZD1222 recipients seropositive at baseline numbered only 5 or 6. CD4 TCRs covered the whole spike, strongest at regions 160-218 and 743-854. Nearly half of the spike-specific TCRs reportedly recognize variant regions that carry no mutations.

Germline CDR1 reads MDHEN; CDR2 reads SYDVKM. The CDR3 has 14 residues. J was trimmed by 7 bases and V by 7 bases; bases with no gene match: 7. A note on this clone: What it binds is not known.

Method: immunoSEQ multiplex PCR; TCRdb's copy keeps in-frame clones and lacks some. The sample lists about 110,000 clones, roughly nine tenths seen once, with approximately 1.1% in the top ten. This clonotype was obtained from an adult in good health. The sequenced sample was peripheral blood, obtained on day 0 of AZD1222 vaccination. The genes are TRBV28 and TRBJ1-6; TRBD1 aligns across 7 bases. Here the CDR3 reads CASTQGGGNSPLHF. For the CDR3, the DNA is TGTGCCAGCACTCAAGGGGGCGGCAATTCACCCCTCCACTTT.